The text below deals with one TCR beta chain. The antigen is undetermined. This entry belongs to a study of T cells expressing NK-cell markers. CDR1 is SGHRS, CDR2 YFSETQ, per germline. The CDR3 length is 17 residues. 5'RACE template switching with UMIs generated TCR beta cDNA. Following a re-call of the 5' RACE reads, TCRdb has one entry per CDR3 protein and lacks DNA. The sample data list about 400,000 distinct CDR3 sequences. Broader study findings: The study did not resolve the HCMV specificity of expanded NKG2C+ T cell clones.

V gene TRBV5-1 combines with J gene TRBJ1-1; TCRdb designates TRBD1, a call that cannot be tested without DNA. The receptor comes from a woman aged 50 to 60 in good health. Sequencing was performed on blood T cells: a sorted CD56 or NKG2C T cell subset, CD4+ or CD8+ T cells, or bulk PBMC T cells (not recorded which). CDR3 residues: CASSSTRQGRQHTEAFF.